This is a list of T cell receptor beta chains from one sample in a study of blood T cell repertoires in COVID-19. Using immunoSEQ multiplex PCR, the repertoire was profiled, and TCRdb retains in-frame clones only, with some absent. The sample holds under 300,000 clones, around 81% seen once. The material sequenced was peripheral blood. Receptors originate from a man aged 30-40 years who had recovered from COVID-19. The CDR3 runs from the conserved cysteine through the conserved F or W. A D gene is named only where the DNA matches it firmly. Size is stated for part of the rows, as once, few or many counts, or as a class when the clone is expanded.

DNA: TGTGCCAGCAGTTTAATGGGGCGAGGCCCAGATACGCAGTATTTT
CDR3: CASSLMGRGPDTQYF
J: TRBJ2-3
size: NA
D: NA
V: TRBV27
length: 15

DNA: TGTGCCAGCAGCTCTGGCTTTGAGGGGGACGAGCAGTACTTC
CDR3: CASSSGFEGDEQYF
J: TRBJ2-7
size: NA
D: NA
V: TRBV7-2
length: 14

DNA: TGTGCCAGCAGTTTAGACGGGATCTTAGCCAAAAACATTCAGTACTTC
CDR3: CASSLDGILAKNIQYF
J: TRBJ2-4
size: NA
D: NA
V: TRBV28
length: 16

DNA: TGTGCCAGCTCGGGGCGAGGGGGCGATCGGGGCTACACCTTC
CDR3: CASSGRGGDRGYTF
J: TRBJ1-2
size: NA
D: TRBD1
V: TRBV28
length: 14

DNA: TGTGCCAGTAGTCGGGAACTTAGCACAGATACGCAGTATTTT
CDR3: CASSRELSTDTQYF
J: TRBJ2-3
size: NA
D: NA
V: TRBV19
length: 14

DNA: TGTGCCAGCAGTTTAGACTTGCGCTATGGCTACACCTTC
CDR3: CASSLDLRYGYTF
J: TRBJ1-2
size: NA
D: NA
V: TRBV27
length: 13

DNA: TGTGCCAGCAGTGGCGAGGGGGCGTCAAGCTATGGCTACACCTTC
CDR3: CASSGEGASSYGYTF
J: TRBJ1-2
size: NA
D: TRBD1
V: TRBV6-6
length: 15

DNA: TGTGCCACCTCCGGGACACCGAACACTGAAGCTTTCTTT
CDR3: CATSGTPNTEAFF
J: TRBJ1-1
size: few
D: NA
V: TRBV15
length: 13

DNA: TGTGCTAGCCGCGGGGGGGCCCATTACGAGCAGTACTTC
CDR3: CASRGGAHYEQYF
J: TRBJ2-7
size: NA
D: TRBD2
V: TRBV12-5
length: 13

DNA: TGTGCCAGCACTCGAGGGGATTACAGGTTGCTTAACAATGAGCAGTTCTTC
CDR3: CASTRGDYRLLNNEQFF
J: TRBJ2-1
size: NA
D: NA
V: TRBV6-6
length: 17

DNA: TGTGCCAGCAGCCAGATAGGGACTCAAATCCTTGAGACCCAGTACTTC
CDR3: CASSQIGTQILETQYF
J: TRBJ2-5
size: NA
D: NA
V: TRBV4-2
length: 16

DNA: TGTGCCAGCCGGGACAGGGGGCTCAGAGACTATGGCTACACCTTC
CDR3: CASRDRGLRDYGYTF
J: TRBJ1-2
size: many
D: TRBD1
V: TRBV28
length: 15

DNA: TGTGCCACCAGCAGAAGCCTCGGGACACCATACAATGAGCAGTTCTTC
CDR3: CATSRSLGTPYNEQFF
J: TRBJ2-1
size: few
D: NA
V: TRBV15
length: 16

DNA: TGCGCCAGCAGCTTGGGACAGGGTATGGAGGTATCGTATGGCTACACCTTC
CDR3: CASSLGQGMEVSYGYTF
J: TRBJ1-2
size: NA
D: TRBD1
V: TRBV5-1
length: 17

DNA: TGTGCCAGCAGCCAAGACAGCGATTATGGCTACACCTTC
CDR3: CASSQDSDYGYTF
J: TRBJ1-2
size: few
D: NA
V: TRBV11-2
length: 13

DNA: TGTGCCAGCAGTTGGGGGGGGGACGGCTACACCTTC
CDR3: CASSWGGDGYTF
J: TRBJ1-2
size: NA
D: NA
V: TRBV27
length: 12

DNA: TGTGCCAGCGAGGCGGGCTACGAGCAGTACTTC
CDR3: CASEAGYEQYF
J: TRBJ2-7
size: NA
D: NA
V: TRBV7-8
length: 11